The 18 T cell receptor beta chains below come from one sample, sequenced in a study of cytomegalovirus exposure and HLA in healthy donors. Researchers ran the PCR with 60 Vbeta and 13 Jbeta primers. Produced via immunoSEQ multiplex PCR; TCRdb's table is partial and in-frame only. The table has nearly 200,000 clones, about 90% seen once; the top ten hold 1% to 1.5%. Specimen: PBMCs. These TCRs come from a man aged 25 to 45 in good health and CMV-seronegative.

The chain joins TRBV28 to TRBJ2-3; 12 bases fit TRBD2. This CDR3 is built from 17 residues. Trimming removed 6 bases from V and 2 bases from J; junction bases left unmatched: 9. Looked up from germline, CDR1 is MDHEN and CDR2 is SYDVKM. The CDR3 DNA is TGTGCCAGCAGCGACCCACTAGCGGGGGGCACCACAGATACGCAGTATTTT. Translation gives CASSDPLAGGTTDTQYF.

The gene calls are TRBV2 and TRBJ2-7; D is ambiguous. With 1 base removed from V and 2 bases from J, the gap between germline ends came to 12 bases. Germline-derived CDR1 and CDR2 are SNHLY and FYNNEI. CDR3 length: 15 amino acids. This chain's CDR3 is CASSEGGQETYEQYF. The CDR3, as DNA: TGTGCCAGCAGTGAAGGTGGGCAGGAAACCTACGAGCAGTACTTC. Based on the CDR3 plus reference TRBV2 and TRBJ2-7, the full variable domain is EPEVTQTPSHQVTQMGQEVILRCVPISNHLYFYWYRQILGQKVEFLVSFYNNEISEKSEIFDDQFSVERPDGSNFTLKIRSTKLEDSAMYFCASSEGGQETYEQYFGPGTRLTVT.

The chain has TRBV5-6 and TRBJ1-4; D remains ambiguous. This CDR3 spans 15 amino acids. V lost 1 base to trimming and J lost 8 bases, with 15 bases between them. Germline loops: CDR1 SGHDT, CDR2 YYEEEE. CDR3 DNA: TGTGCCAGCAGCTTGAGCGAACTGAGGCCGGAAAAACTGTTTTTT. Protein product: CASSLSELRPEKLFF.

This chain connects TRBV2 to TRBJ1-1; TRBD1 matches 8 bases. The V gene's germline CDR1 is SNHLY and CDR2 FYNNEI. Trimming took 9 bases from V and 1 from J; bases not matched to a gene: 10. The CDR3 covers 15 residues. CDR3 sequence (DNA): TGTGCCAGTTGTCAGGGGGCTACTCGGAACACTGAAGCTTTCTTT. Protein: CASCQGATRNTEAFF.

The chain combines TRBV4-1 with TRBJ2-7; D uncertain. The CDR3 sequence is 13 residues long. Trimming took 0 bases from V and 2 from J, leaving 5 bases between them. Germline CDR1 MGHRA, CDR2 YSYEKL. CDR3 sequence (DNA): TGCGCCAGCAGCCAAGAACTCACCTACGAGCAGTACTTC. It translates to CASSQELTYEQYF.

The CDR3: CASSLVGTSGNEQFF. DNA for the CDR3: TGTGCCAGCAGCTTAGTCGGGACTAGCGGGAATGAGCAGTTCTTC. V usage is TRBV11-2 and J usage is TRBJ2-1; 12 nucleotides align to TRBD2. CDR1 is SGHAT and CDR2 is FQNNGV in the germline V gene. CDR3 length: 15 residues. V lost 1 base and J lost 7; bases outside the gene matches: 2.

The chain has TRBV19 and TRBJ2-1, with D maybe TRBD1 (5 bases). Germline CDR1 reads LNHDA; CDR2 reads SQIVND (reference sequence). V gave up 3 bases and J gave up 4 bases, with 13 bases separating them. This CDR3 is built from 15 residues. The DNA for the CDR3 is TGTGCCAGTAGTATGGTAGGGGAACGGTACAATGAGCAGTTCTTC. Its protein is CASSMVGERYNEQFF.

The V call is TRBV18, the J call TRBJ2-6; tentative D call: TRBD1 (6 bases). The CDR3 has 19 residues. Germline V gene data show CDR1 as KGHSH and CDR2 as LQKENI. The germline V and J ends were trimmed by 1 base and 4 bases, with 20 bases remaining between them. The CDR3 loop is CASSPLLTGTYSGANVLTF. CDR3 sequence (DNA): TGTGCCAGCTCACCACTATTGACAGGAACTTATTCCGGGGCCAACGTCCTGACTTTC. Complete variable domain (other parts from reference TRBV18 and TRBJ2-6): NAGVMQNPRHLVRRRGQEARLRCSPMKGHSHVYWYRQLPEEGLKFMVYLQKENIIDESGMPKERFSAEFPKEGPSILRIQQVVRGDSAAYFCASSPLLTGTYSGANVLTFGAGSRLTVL.

This chain links TRBV5-1 with TRBJ2-1; possibly TRBD1 for D (5 bases). The CDR3 is 11 residues long. V lost 0 bases and J lost 15, with 10 bases in between. Germline V lookup: CDR1 SGHRS, CDR2 YFSETQ. The CDR3 is CASSLGQSMFF. CDR3 coding DNA: TGCGCCAGCAGCTTGGGACAGAGTATGTTCTTC.

The chain links TRBV2 to TRBJ2-1, with no clear D. CDR1 SNHLY and CDR2 FYNNEI come from the germline V gene. Trimming left V 4 bases short and J 2 bases short, with 12 bases between. This CDR3 contains 15 residues. The CDR3 DNA follows: TGTGCCAGCAGTGTCGCAGGTCTTACCTACAATGAGCAGTTCTTC. Its protein product is CASSVAGLTYNEQFF.

The genes are TRBV29-1 and TRBJ2-1; perhaps TRBD2 as D (5 bases). The V end lost 7 bases, the J end lost 4 bases, and 17 bases lay between the germline ends. Germline CDR1 and CDR2: SQVTM and ANQGSEA. The CDR3 is 14 amino acids. The CDR3 bases are TGCAGCGGCAGGTGGGGAGTACAATACAATGAGCAGTTCTTC. Translation: CSGRWGVQYNEQFF.

Here the CDR3 DNA reads TGTGCCAGCAGTCAACAAGGGGGTCCCGAGGAGACCCAGTACTTC. Amino acids: CASSQQGGPEETQYF. The chain uses TRBV6-6 and TRBJ2-5, with D possibly matching TRBD1 (6 bases). The V gene lost 5 bases and the J gene lost 5 bases, with 18 bases spanning the gap. Germline CDR1 is MNHNY and CDR2 is SVGAGI (reference sequence). The CDR3 is 15 residues long.

The CDR3 sequence: CASSTTGQGAKSYEQYF. CDR3 DNA sequence: TGTGCCAGCAGCACTACGGGACAGGGGGCCAAGTCCTACGAGCAGTACTTC. V and J are TRBV21-1 and TRBJ2-7; TRBD1, as called in the table, went unchecked against the DNA. TRBV21-1 is given as a pseudogene. The CDR3 consists of 17 residues.

The sample holds one count of this clone. This rearrangement joins TRBV11-2 to TRBJ2-1; possibly TRBD2 for D (6 bases). Germline V lookup: CDR1 SGHAT, CDR2 FQNNGV. The CDR3 runs 16 residues. Trimming removed 4 bases at V and 0 bases at J, with 13 bases between. CDR3 bases: TGTGCCAGCAGCTCGCGGCGGGATAGCTCCTACAATGAGCAGTTCTTC. Its protein product is CASSSRRDSSYNEQFF.

The genes are TRBV30 and TRBJ1-1, with D possibly matching TRBD1 (5 bases). The V and J ends lost 3 bases and 6 bases respectively, with 23 bases between them. The CDR3 has 16 amino acids. Germline V gives CDR1 GTSNPN, CDR2 SVGIG (reference sequence). In DNA form, the CDR3 reads TGTGCCTGGAGCCCCCCCCGGAGGGGACGGAATCCTGAAGCTTTCTTT. Translation gives CAWSPPRRGRNPEAFF.

The chain recombines TRBV7-9 with TRBJ2-7; 7 nucleotides line up with TRBD1. The germline CDR1 and CDR2 sequences are SEHNR and FQNEAQ (reference sequence). The CDR3 totals 15 residues. The V and J ends lost 4 bases and 1 base, in that order; junction bases with no gene match: 7. Here the CDR3 DNA reads TGTGCCAGCAGCTCCTGGGACAGCAGGTCCTACGAGCAGTACTTC. As protein: CASSSWDSRSYEQYF.

The CDR3 DNA reads TGCGCCAGCAGCTTGGCAGGGGGCGCCGACAATGAGCAGTTCTTC. Protein: CASSLAGGADNEQFF. The chain carries TRBV5-1 and TRBJ2-1; 8 nucleotides agree with TRBD1. The CDR3 sequence is 15 residues long. Losses at the gene ends were 0 bases for V and 5 bases for J; bases not matched to a gene: 4. Germline CDR1 SGHRS, CDR2 YFSETQ. Together with reference TRBV5-1 and TRBJ2-1, the CDR3 gives the full variable domain: KAGVTQTPRYLIKTRGQQVTLSCSPISGHRSVSWYQQTPGQGLQFLFEYFSETQRNKGNFPGRFSGRQFSNSRSEMNVSTLELGDSALYLCASSLAGGADNEQFFGPGTRLTVL.

The chain employs TRBV5-1 and TRBJ1-1; D perhaps matches TRBD1 (5 bases). The CDR3 covers 13 residues. In germline, CDR1 is SGHRS, CDR2 YFSETQ. V was pared by 0 bases and J by 7 bases, with 10 bases between. CDR3 sequence (DNA): TGCGCCAGCAGCTTGGCCGGGGGTTTTGAAGCTTTCTTT. Residues: CASSLAGGFEAFF.